The 32 T cell receptor beta chains listed next were all sequenced from one sample in a study of T-cell memory formation after mild COVID-19. One entry per CDR3 protein results from TCRdb running MiXCR on the 5' RACE reads. The data hold around 430,000 distinct CDR3 sequences, with roughly 15% observed a single time. Input material: PBMCs or a T cell subset sorted from them (not recorded which). All receptors come from a man younger than 35 who had mild COVID-19 (a few samples of this study predate the infection). Cell type and time point are not known.

The J gene is TRBJ1-2, the V gene TRBV2, with 9 bases lining up with TRBD1. Trimming took 5 bases from V and 2 from J; bases not matched to a gene: 9. Germline CDR1 SNHLY, CDR2 FYNNEI. This CDR3 has 16 amino acids. The CDR3 region is CASSLTGGLMNYGYTF. The CDR3 DNA sequence: TGTGCCAGCAGTCTGACAGGGGGATTGATGAACTATGGCTACACCTTC. The whole variable domain, filled in from reference TRBV2 and TRBJ1-2, reads EPEVTQTPSHQVTQMGQEVILRCVPISNHLYFYWYRQILGQKVEFLVSFYNNEISEKSEIFDDQFSVERPDGSNFTLKIRSTKLEDSAMYFCASSLTGGLMNYGYTFGSGTRLTVV.

This sequence joins TRBV6-8 and TRBJ2-3, with D perhaps TRBD1 (5 bases). Germline loops: CDR1 MNHGY, CDR2 SAAAGT. CDR3 length: 15 amino acids. Trimming cost V 1 base and J 2 bases, with 10 bases left between them. The CDR3 protein is CASSYFDRDTDTQYF. The CDR3 region has the DNA TGTGCCAGCAGTTACTTCGACAGAGACACAGATACGCAGTATTTT.

The chain uses TRBV12-3 or TRBV12-4 and TRBJ1-4; 7 bases are a match to TRBD1. Unmatched junction bases numbered 2, after V lost 2 bases and J lost 5 bases. The CDR3 consists of 14 residues. The CDR3 nucleotides are TGTGCCAGCAGTTTAACAGGGGCAAATGAAAAACTGTTTTTT. Protein: CASSLTGANEKLFF.

The chain combines TRBV11-2 with TRBJ2-4; 7 bases agree with TRBD1. V lost 0 bases to trimming and J lost 7 bases; unmatched junction nucleotides: 3. Germline V gene sequence: CDR1 SGHAT, CDR2 FQNNGV. The CDR3 totals 14 residues. This CDR3 reads CASSLDTGVNIQYF. CDR3 sequence (DNA): TGTGCCAGCAGCTTAGATACAGGGGTGAACATTCAGTACTTC.

This clonotype was picked up a small number of times. V is TRBV5-1 and J is TRBJ2-7; TRBD1 might be the D (6 bases). This CDR3 is built from 15 residues. Deletions cut 3 bases from V and 0 bases from J, with 13 bases between. Germline loops: CDR1 SGHRS, CDR2 YFSETQ. CDR3 coding DNA: TGCGCCAGCAGCTCGAACGGACAGAGCTCCTACGAGCAGTACTTC. Translating gives CASSSNGQSSYEQYF.

This clonotype was seen repeatedly, ten times or more. This rearrangement joins TRBV5-6 to TRBJ2-7; D unclear. The V gene lost 4 bases and the J gene lost 4 bases, with 9 bases spanning the gap. Germline V lookup: CDR1 SGHDT, CDR2 YYEEEE. The CDR3 is 12 residues long. The CDR3 loop is CASSAAGYEQYF. CDR3 DNA sequence: TGTGCCAGCAGCGCCGCCGGATACGAGCAGTACTTC.

This sequence joins TRBV6-2 or TRBV6-3 and TRBJ2-1, with TRBD2 matching 7 bases. V was pared by 2 bases and J by 5 bases, with 6 bases of the junction left unmatched. The CDR3 length is 15 residues. Germline loops: CDR1 MNHEY, CDR2 SVGEGT. The CDR3 reads CASSYLAGVNNEQFF. CDR3 coding DNA: TGTGCCAGCAGTTACCTCGCGGGGGTCAACAATGAGCAGTTCTTC.

The chain employs TRBV7-9 and TRBJ2-1, with D perhaps matching TRBD1 or TRBD2 (5 bases each). The V gene's germline CDR1 is SEHNR and CDR2 FQNEAQ (reference sequence). V lost 5 bases to trimming and J lost 10 bases, with 21 bases between them. This CDR3 region has 15 residues. CDR3 DNA: TGTGCCAGCAGCCCGGGGACCACACTAGGGGACGAGCAGTTCTTC. Encoded protein: CASSPGTTLGDEQFF. The variable domain in full, completed from reference TRBV7-9 and TRBJ2-1, reads DTGVSQNPRHKITKRGQNVTFRCDPISEHNRLYWYRQTLGQGPEFLTYFQNEAQLEKSRLLSDRFSAERPKGSFSTLEIQRTEQGDSAMYLCASSPGTTLGDEQFFGPGTRLTVL.

In regard to this clonotype: Sequence at one end of the junction differs from germline and may be a read error. The chain uses TRBV11-2 and TRBJ1-2, with 7 bases lining up with TRBD1. The length of the CDR3 is 15 residues. Per germline, CDR1 SGHAT and CDR2 FQNNGV. CDR3 loop: CASSLDIHRQGGYTF. The CDR3 DNA reads as TGTGCCAGCAGTTTAGACATCCACCGACAGGGAGGCTACACCTTC.

The CDR3 DNA sequence: TGTGCCAGCTCACCACCAACCCAGGCGTTCACAGATACGCAGTATTTT. This sequence encodes CASSPPTQAFTDTQYF. The V gene is TRBV18, the J gene TRBJ2-3; D is unresolved. CDR3 length: 16 amino acids. Germline V gene sequence: CDR1 KGHSH, CDR2 LQKENI. The V and J ends lost 0 bases and 2 bases respectively, with 12 bases between them.

This clonotype occurred a few times. The genes are TRBV5-6 and TRBJ2-3; no clear D gene. V lost 4 bases and J lost 4, with 7 bases in between. Per germline, CDR1 SGHDT and CDR2 YYEEEE. The CDR3 runs 12 residues. Here the CDR3 DNA reads TGTGCCAGCAGCCGACCGGCAGATACGCAGTATTTT. This translates into CASSRPADTQYF. Variable domain in full (rest from reference TRBV5-6 and TRBJ2-3): DAGVTQSPTHLIKTRGQQVTLRCSPKSGHDTVSWYQQALGQGPQFIFQYYEEEERQRGNFPDRFSGHQFPNYSSELNVNALLLGDSALYLCASSRPADTQYFGPGTRLTVL.

The V gene is TRBV20-1, the J gene TRBJ2-3, with a possible D match to TRBD2 (5 bases). The CDR3 totals 12 residues. Looked up from germline, CDR1 is DFQATT and CDR2 is SNEGSKA (reference sequence). V was clipped by 4 bases and J by 6 bases, with 11 bases between them. CDR3 bases: TGCAGTGCTAAGGACTCCACGGATACGCAGTATTTT. Its translation: CSAKDSTDTQYF.

In this sample, this clonotype turned up a few times. The chain joins TRBV6-5 to TRBJ2-7; D is possibly TRBD1 (5 bases). CDR3 length: 14 residues. Trimming shortened V by 4 bases and J by 1 base, and 11 bases separated the two germline ends. Germline CDR1 reads MNHEY; CDR2 reads SVGAGI. The CDR3 is CASSWAGKSYEQYF. DNA for the CDR3: TGTGCCAGCAGTTGGGCAGGGAAGTCCTACGAGCAGTACTTC.

This clonotype was observed a handful of times. The chain couples TRBV12-3 or TRBV12-4 to TRBJ1-2; D is unclear. The CDR3 is made up of 15 amino acids. Trimming pared 6 bases from V and 4 bases from J, leaving 18 bases between. The CDR3, as DNA: TGTGCCAGCAGCCTTTTCGTTCCCTGGATCTATGGCTACACCTTC. This gives the protein CASSLFVPWIYGYTF.

This clonotype has a handful of counts. The chain joins TRBV7-8 to TRBJ2-7, with 7 bases aligning to TRBD1. Germline lookup yields CDR1 SGHVS and CDR2 FQNEAQ. This CDR3 comprises 14 residues. V was clipped by 3 bases and J by 1 base; unmatched bases: 3. The DNA for the CDR3 is TGTGCCAGCAGCTTGGGACAGTATTCCTACGAGCAGTACGTC. Encoded protein: CASSLGQYSYEQYV.

V gene TRBV11-3 combines with J gene TRBJ1-1; no reliable D call. Between the trimmed V and J ends, which lost 4 bases and 5 bases, there was a span of 14 bases. The CDR3 loop spans 14 amino acids. Germline V lookup: CDR1 SGHNT, CDR2 YENEEA. As DNA, the CDR3 is TGTGCCAGCAGCTCCCAGCGTGAGGGAACTGAAGCTTTCTTT. This translates into CASSSQREGTEAFF.

In its sample, this clonotype is medium-sized. The genes are TRBV9 and TRBJ2-4, with 13 bases fitting TRBD2. The CDR3 is 19 amino acids. CDR1 is SGDLS, CDR2 YYNGEE, per germline. Trimming removed 4 bases from V and 0 bases from J; junction bases left unmatched: 10. The CDR3: CASSPTSGGSLVAKNIQYF. CDR3 bases: TGTGCCAGCAGCCCGACTAGCGGGGGGTCCCTCGTAGCCAAAAACATTCAGTACTTC.

This clonotype was counted only a few times. This rearrangement joins TRBV10-3 to TRBJ1-2; TRBD1 matches at 9 bases. The V gene's germline CDR1 is ENHRY and CDR2 SYGVKD. CDR3 length: 15 residues. V shed 6 bases, J shed 4 bases, and the junction held 9 bases outside the gene matches. The CDR3 DNA reads as TGTGCCATCAGAATAACACAGGGGGCAGGCTATGGCTACACCTTC. Translation gives CAIRITQGAGYGYTF.

The chain joins TRBV6-5 to TRBJ2-6; D call uncertain. V gave up 6 bases and J gave up 0 bases, with 15 bases separating them. The CDR3 consists of 17 residues. CDR1 MNHEY and CDR2 SVGAGI come from the germline V gene. The CDR3 DNA is TGTGCCAGCAGCCCGAGACCTCCAACCTCTGGGGCCAACGTCCTGACTTTC. Translation gives CASSPRPPTSGANVLTF.

This chain links TRBV2 with TRBJ1-4, with 9 bases that match TRBD1. From germline, CDR1 is SNHLY and CDR2 FYNNEI. After removal of 2 bases from V and 4 bases from J, the junction contained 8 bases not matched to a gene. The CDR3 consists of 17 residues. In nucleotides, the CDR3 is TGTGCCAGCAGTGAAATCTCCTGGACAGGGGATAATGAAAAACTGTTTTTT. This gives the protein CASSEISWTGDNEKLFF.

J is TRBJ1-2 and V is TRBV29-1; D unresolved. From germline, CDR1 is SQVTM and CDR2 ANQGSEA. The CDR3 contains 11 residues. Trimming took 1 base from V and 8 from J, leaving 8 bases between them. CDR3 nucleotide sequence: TGCAGCGTTGAAGCCCCCTGGGGCTACACCTTC. It codes for CSVEAPWGYTF.

The gene calls are TRBV9 and TRBJ2-7; 7 nucleotides align to TRBD1. The germline CDR1 and CDR2 sequences are SGDLS and YYNGEE. V was clipped by 0 bases and J by 4 bases; unmatched bases: 7. This CDR3 is 15 amino acids long. CDR3 residues: CASSVEGQRPYEQYV. The CDR3 nucleotides read TGTGCCAGCAGCGTAGAGGGACAGAGACCTTACGAGCAGTACGTC.

The sample holds a few counts of this clonotype. This rearrangement joins TRBV29-1 to TRBJ2-1; no definite D call. Germline CDR1 and CDR2: SQVTM and ANQGSEA. V lost 5 bases and J 0 bases, leaving 8 bases between the germline ends. The CDR3 consists of 13 residues. The CDR3 DNA sequence: TGCAGCGTTTCGGCCTACTCCTACAATGAGCAGTTCTTC. It codes for CSVSAYSYNEQFF.

V usage is TRBV6-2 or TRBV6-3 and J usage is TRBJ1-2; 9 nucleotides line up with TRBD1. The CDR3 covers 15 residues. CDR1 MNHEY and CDR2 SVGEGT come from the germline V gene. V trimming: 2 bases; J trimming: 8 bases; junction bases outside the gene matches: 9. The CDR3 nucleotides read TGTGCCAGCAGTTACCTCGGGGACAGGGCGACGGGCTACACCTTC. Protein product: CASSYLGDRATGYTF.

The sample holds a few counts of this clonotype. This sequence joins TRBV20-1 and TRBJ1-2, with TRBD1 matching over 10 bases. Trimming removed 5 bases from V and 7 bases from J; junction bases left unmatched: 7. The germline V gene encodes CDR1 DFQATT and CDR2 SNEGSKA (reference sequence). The CDR3 runs 13 residues. The CDR3 DNA is TGCAGTGCTGGTACGACAGGGGGCGGTGGCTACACCTTC. Protein product: CSAGTTGGGGYTF.

This clonotype was seen a few times. V gene TRBV24-1 combines with J gene TRBJ1-5; maybe TRBD1 (5 bases). This CDR3 is 15 amino acids long. Germline V gene sequence: CDR1 KGHDR, CDR2 SFDVKD. The V end was cut by 5 bases, the J end by 0 bases, with 10 bases between. Written as DNA, the CDR3 is TGTGCCACCAGTGGTGGGGCCTATAGCAATCAGCCCCAGCATTTT. This translates into CATSGGAYSNQPQHF.

The chain employs TRBV5-1 and TRBJ1-1; unclear D gene. Trimming stripped 4 bases from V and 4 bases from J, with 11 bases between. CDR1 SGHRS and CDR2 YFSETQ come from the germline V gene. The CDR3 contains 13 residues. The CDR3 sequence: CASSKWTGTEAFF. The CDR3 DNA reads TGCGCCAGCAGCAAGTGGACGGGCACTGAAGCTTTCTTT.

This clonotype appeared many times. The chain employs TRBV7-9 and TRBJ2-2, with 8 bases that match TRBD1. V lost 5 bases to trimming and J lost 0 bases; unmatched junction nucleotides: 5. The CDR3 covers 16 residues. Germline lookup yields CDR1 SEHNR and CDR2 FQNEAQ (reference sequence). The CDR3 sequence: CASSRQGPPNTGELFF. CDR3 DNA sequence: TGTGCCAGCAGCCGACAGGGGCCCCCGAACACCGGGGAGCTGTTTTTT. The whole variable domain, remainder taken from reference TRBV7-9 and TRBJ2-2, is DTGVSQNPRHKITKRGQNVTFRCDPISEHNRLYWYRQTLGQGPEFLTYFQNEAQLEKSRLLSDRFSAERPKGSFSTLEIQRTEQGDSAMYLCASSRQGPPNTGELFFGEGSRLTVL.

This rearrangement joins TRBV6-5 to TRBJ2-5, with D possibly TRBD2 on 5 matching bases. V was trimmed by 7 bases and J by 4 bases, leaving 7 bases between them. Germline CDR1 reads MNHEY; CDR2 reads SVGAGI. The CDR3 runs 11 residues. The CDR3 region is CASTRGETQYF. The CDR3 bases are TGTGCCAGCACCCGGGGAGAGACCCAGTACTTC.

This clonotype was seen a handful of times. This rearrangement joins TRBV7-2 to TRBJ2-7; TRBD2 matches at 9 bases. Losses at the gene ends were 5 bases for V and 2 bases for J; bases not matched to a gene: 7. CDR3 size: 15 residues. Germline lookup yields CDR1 SGHTA and CDR2 FQGNSA. The DNA for the CDR3 is TGTGCCAGCAGCCTTGTAGCGGGGGAGACCTACGAGCAGTACTTC. Residues: CASSLVAGETYEQYF.

This clonotype was found a few times. This chain joins TRBV7-2 and TRBJ1-2; D might be TRBD1 (5 bases). V lost 4 bases, J lost 7 bases, and 19 bases lay in between. This CDR3 region has 15 residues. Looked up from germline, CDR1 is SGHTA and CDR2 is FQGNSA. Written as DNA, the CDR3 is TGTGCCAGCAGCTCCACCCCAGGGTCGGGTATTGGCTACACCTTC. Residues: CASSSTPGSGIGYTF.

This chain uses TRBV5-1 with TRBJ2-7, with D possibly being TRBD2 (5 bases). Per the germline V gene, CDR1 is SGHRS and CDR2 is YFSETQ. The CDR3 sequence is 14 residues long. Deletions cut 2 bases from V and 2 bases from J, with 11 bases between. As DNA, the CDR3 is TGCGCCAGCAGCTTCGGGGAAACCCCCTACGAGCAGTACGTC. Translating gives CASSFGETPYEQYV.